Presented here are 25 T cell receptor beta chains from one specimen sequenced in a study of identical twins. TCRdb ran MiXCR on the 5' RACE reads and lists one entry per CDR3 protein. The top ten hold less than 0.35% of the sample, which has 1.5 million to 2 million distinct CDR3 sequences, roughly a third seen once. Sequencing used cord blood. The receptors derive from a newborn girl in good health.

The chain recombines TRBV5-6 with TRBJ2-2; 7 bases are a match to TRBD2. Losses at the gene ends were 2 bases for V and 6 bases for J; bases not matched to a gene: 4. The CDR3 spans 14 residues. Germline values: CDR1 SGHDT, CDR2 YYEEEE. Here the CDR3 reads CASSLAGLAGELFF. CDR3 DNA sequence: TGTGCCAGCAGCTTAGCGGGATTGGCCGGGGAGCTGTTTTTT.

The J gene is TRBJ2-7, the V gene TRBV27; D unclear. With 4 bases removed from V and 7 bases from J, the gap between germline ends came to 17 bases. Per the germline V gene, CDR1 is MNHEY and CDR2 is SMNVEV (reference sequence). The CDR3 loop spans 14 amino acids. CDR3 DNA: TGTGCCAGCAGTTCCTCAAACTCCTACAATGAGCAGTACTTC. Translated, it gives CASSSSNSYNEQYF.

This clonotype has just a few counts. The chain joins TRBV6-1 to TRBJ2-3, with D possibly being TRBD1 (6 bases). With 5 bases removed from V and 0 bases from J, the gap between germline ends came to 12 bases. The CDR3 is made up of 15 amino acids. The germline gives CDR1 MNHNS, CDR2 SASEGT. CDR3 sequence reads: CASSKQGPSTDTQYF. The CDR3 nucleotides read TGTGCCAGCAGTAAACAGGGCCCTAGCACAGATACGCAGTATTTT.

This clonotype was picked up a small number of times. This rearrangement joins TRBV4-1 to TRBJ1-6; D is ambiguous. The CDR3 sequence is 14 residues long. Per the germline V gene, CDR1 is MGHRA and CDR2 is YSYEKL. V was clipped by 2 bases and J by 7 bases, with 9 bases between them. CDR3 DNA: TGCGCCAGCAGCCAAATCGGCGAGAATTCACCCCTCCACTTT. Translating it yields CASSQIGENSPLHF.

This sequence joins TRBV7-8 and TRBJ1-6; D perhaps matches TRBD1 (5 bases). V gave up 4 bases and J gave up 4 bases, with 11 bases separating them. CDR3 length: 15 residues. Germline V gene sequence: CDR1 SGHVS, CDR2 FQNEAQ. The CDR3 DNA is TGTGCCAGCAGCTCGAGTAGGGGTTATAATTCACCCCTCCACTTT. It is translated as CASSSSRGYNSPLHF. Full variable domain (missing parts from reference TRBV7-8 and TRBJ1-6): GAGVSQSPRYKVAKRGQDVALRCDPISGHVSLFWYQQALGQGPEFLTYFQNEAQLDKSGLPSDRFFAERPEGSVSTLKIQRTQQEDSAVYLCASSSSRGYNSPLHFGNGTRLTVT.

This clonotype was seen repeatedly, ten times or more. The rearrangement joins TRBV3-1 to TRBJ2-3, with TRBD2 matching 11 bases. V lost 3 bases and J lost 5; bases outside the gene matches: 4. The CDR3 is 15 amino acids. From germline, CDR1 is LGHDT and CDR2 YNNKEL (reference sequence). This chain's CDR3 is CASSHGLAGGDTQYF. CDR3 DNA sequence: TGTGCCAGCAGCCATGGGCTAGCGGGAGGAGATACGCAGTATTTT.

The V and J genes are TRBV7-2 and TRBJ2-1; the match to TRBD2 covers 9 bases. The trim removed 3 bases at V and 9 bases at J, leaving 9 bases unmatched. This CDR3 has 15 amino acids. CDR1 and CDR2 from the germline V gene are SGHTA and FQGNSA. CDR3 sequence: CASSLSGRSTGEQFF. CDR3 DNA: TGTGCCAGCAGCTTGAGCGGGAGGTCGACGGGTGAGCAGTTCTTC.

The DNA of the CDR3 is TGTGCCAGCAGCGATCTGGACAGGGGGCCGGGGGAAAAACTGTTTTTT. Protein: CASSDLDRGPGEKLFF. The chain recombines TRBV7-9 with TRBJ1-4; 11 bases are shared with TRBD1. CDR1 SEHNR and CDR2 FQNEAQ come from the germline V gene (reference sequence). The J segment lost 8 bases and the V segment lost 5 bases, leaving 10 bases of the junction unmatched. This CDR3 is built from 16 residues.

This clonotype was counted a few times. The chain links TRBV12-3 or TRBV12-4 to TRBJ2-1, with a tentative D call TRBD1 (7 bases). V lost 5 bases to trimming and J lost 2 bases, with 13 bases between them. This CDR3 has 15 amino acids. The CDR3 DNA reads as TGTGCCAGCAGTCCGACAGGGAGGCCCTACAATGAGCAGTTCTTC. This sequence encodes CASSPTGRPYNEQFF.

This clonotype came up a few times. The CDR3 nucleotides read TGCAGCGTTAGAAGGGGGGAGGGAGATACGCAGTATTTT. Translating it yields CSVRRGEGDTQYF. This chain connects TRBV29-1 to TRBJ2-3, with D perhaps TRBD2 (7 bases). CDR3 size: 13 residues. CDR1 and CDR2 from the germline V gene are SQVTM and ANQGSEA. V was cut by 5 bases and J by 5 bases, with 14 bases left in between.

This chain connects TRBV5-6 to TRBJ2-3; 7 positions match TRBD2. The V gene end was trimmed by 4 bases and the J gene end by 5 bases; junction bases not matched to a gene: 10. Germline CDR1 is SGHDT and CDR2 is YYEEEE. The CDR3 consists of 15 residues. CDR3: CASSPRRERVDTQYF. For the CDR3, the DNA is TGTGCCAGCAGCCCGAGGCGGGAGCGTGTAGATACGCAGTATTTT.

The J gene is TRBJ2-7, the V gene TRBV7-8, with D possibly TRBD2 on 5 matching bases. The CDR3 runs 16 residues. V lost 1 base to trimming and J lost 0 bases, with 13 bases between them. CDR1 and CDR2 from the germline V gene are SGHVS and FQNEAQ. CDR3: CASSLDGSRSSYEQYF. The CDR3 region has the DNA TGTGCCAGCAGCTTAGATGGGAGCAGGAGCTCCTACGAGCAGTACTTC.

The chain uses TRBV3-1 and TRBJ1-2; D gene uncertain. Germline CDR1 is LGHDT and CDR2 is YNNKEL (reference sequence). The CDR3 length is 15 residues. V lost 0 bases, J lost 2 bases, and 10 bases lay in between. The CDR3 region has the DNA TGTGCCAGCAGCCAAGAAGGTTGGAGGAACTATGGCTACACCTTC. Protein sequence: CASSQEGWRNYGYTF.

The sample holds a few counts of this clonotype. The chain couples TRBV28 to TRBJ1-2, with TRBD1 matching over 10 bases. The CDR3 has 14 amino acids. V shed 5 bases and J 8 bases; nucleotides not matched to a gene: 8. Germline V lookup: CDR1 MDHEN, CDR2 SYDVKM. The CDR3 DNA reads TGTGCCAGCAGTACTCTCGACAGGGGGCTAGGCTACACCTTC. It is translated as CASSTLDRGLGYTF.

The CDR3 here is CASSLSLARETQFF. In DNA, the CDR3 is TGTGCCAGCAGCTTATCTCTAGCGCGGGAGACCCAGTTCTTC. This chain joins TRBV13 and TRBJ2-1; the match to TRBD2 covers 7 bases. CDR3 length equals 14 residues. CDR1 PRHDT and CDR2 FYEKMQ come from the germline V gene (reference sequence). Trimming removed 2 bases from V and 13 bases from J; junction bases left unmatched: 11.

The sample holds a few counts of this clonotype. The V and J genes are TRBV5-6 and TRBJ1-5, with 7 bases matching TRBD1. The V gene end was trimmed by 4 bases and the J gene end by 6 bases; junction bases not matched to a gene: 10. Germline V lookup: CDR1 SGHDT, CDR2 YYEEEE. The CDR3 totals 15 residues. The CDR3 region has the DNA TGTGCCAGCAGCATTGGACAGGCGGCGGGTCAGCCCCAGCATTTT. It codes for CASSIGQAAGQPQHF.

This clonotype was counted only a few times. This chain uses TRBV20-1 with TRBJ1-5; unclear D gene. This CDR3 spans 12 amino acids. Germline-derived CDR1 and CDR2 are DFQATT and SNEGSKA (reference sequence). V dropped 2 bases and J dropped 5 bases, with 7 bases sitting between them. CDR3 nucleotides: TGCAGTGCTAGACAGTACGATCAGCCCCAGCATTTT. Protein product: CSARQYDQPQHF.

This clonotype came up a few times. This CDR3 is CASSEGRGPNTEAFF. In nucleotides, the CDR3 is TGTGCCAGCAGTGAAGGGCGGGGTCCGAACACTGAAGCTTTCTTT. The rearrangement uses TRBV25-1 and TRBJ1-1; D ambiguous. This CDR3 is built from 15 residues. Germline CDR1 reads MGHDK; CDR2 reads SYGVNS. V was cut by 2 bases and J by 1 base, with 11 bases left in between.

V is TRBV7-9 and J is TRBJ2-1, with D tentatively TRBD2 (7 bases). Trimming pared 8 bases from V and 6 bases from J, leaving 26 bases between. The CDR3 is made up of 17 amino acids. Per the germline V gene, CDR1 is SEHNR and CDR2 is FQNEAQ (reference sequence). The CDR3 spells CASEAGRRGRGGNEQFF. DNA for the CDR3: TGTGCCAGCGAAGCAGGGAGGCGGGGGCGAGGAGGCAATGAGCAGTTCTTC. Supplemented by reference TRBV7-9 and TRBJ2-1, the full variable domain reads DTGVSQNPRHKITKRGQNVTFRCDPISEHNRLYWYRQTLGQGPEFLTYFQNEAQLEKSRLLSDRFSAERPKGSFSTLEIQRTEQGDSAMYLCASEAGRRGRGGNEQFFGPGTRLTVL.

The CDR3 protein is CAIRDRFNYGYTF. CDR3 DNA sequence: TGTGCCATCAGGGACAGGTTTAACTATGGCTACACCTTC. The chain recombines TRBV10-3 with TRBJ1-2; 7 bases line up with TRBD1. Germline V CDR1 and CDR2: ENHRY, SYGVKD. With 6 bases clipped from V and 1 base from J, the junction kept 2 bases outside the gene matches. The CDR3 sequence is 13 residues long.

The chain is built from TRBV20-1 and TRBJ1-2; 8 positions agree with TRBD1. CDR3 length equals 15 residues. Germline V gene lookup returns CDR1 DFQATT and CDR2 SNEGSKA (reference sequence). V gave up 0 bases and J gave up 8 bases; unmatched junction bases: 11. CDR3 protein: CSARDTDRGGGGYTF. CDR3 DNA sequence: TGCAGTGCTAGAGATACAGACAGGGGAGGGGGGGGCTACACCTTC.

In its sample, this clonotype was seen a few times. The chain combines TRBV6-6 with TRBJ2-7; 7 bases align to TRBD1. Germline-derived CDR1 and CDR2 are MNHNY and SVGAGI (reference sequence). With 7 bases clipped from V and 3 bases from J, the junction kept 9 bases outside the gene matches. There are 14 residues in the CDR3. In nucleotides, the CDR3 is TGTGCCAGCACCCTTGACCGGGACAGCTACGAGCAGTACTTC. It is translated as CASTLDRDSYEQYF.

The chain couples TRBV7-8 to TRBJ2-2, with D maybe TRBD2 (6 bases). Looked up from germline, CDR1 is SGHVS and CDR2 is FQNEAQ. Trimming cost V 5 bases and J 0 bases, with 13 bases left between them. The CDR3 sequence is 16 residues long. The CDR3 here is CASSALGLANTGELFF. Written as DNA, the CDR3 is TGTGCCAGCAGCGCTTTGGGACTCGCGAACACCGGGGAGCTGTTTTTT.

The chain has TRBV9 and TRBJ2-7; D might be TRBD2 (6 bases). CDR3 length: 13 residues. Per the germline V gene, CDR1 is SGDLS and CDR2 is YYNGEE. The V gene lost 4 bases and the J gene lost 2 bases, with 10 bases spanning the gap. CDR3 bases: TGTGCCAGCAGCAGGGACTCCGCCTACGAGCAGTACTTC. It specifies CASSRDSAYEQYF.

The V call is TRBV28, the J call TRBJ1-1; 9 nucleotides agree with TRBD1. After removal of 6 bases from V and 13 bases from J, the junction contained 6 bases not matched to a gene. CDR3 length equals 11 residues. Germline lookup yields CDR1 MDHEN and CDR2 SYDVKM. CDR3 nucleotides: TGTGCCAGCAGGGGACAGGGCCGCTATTTCTTT. This translates into CASRGQGRYFF.